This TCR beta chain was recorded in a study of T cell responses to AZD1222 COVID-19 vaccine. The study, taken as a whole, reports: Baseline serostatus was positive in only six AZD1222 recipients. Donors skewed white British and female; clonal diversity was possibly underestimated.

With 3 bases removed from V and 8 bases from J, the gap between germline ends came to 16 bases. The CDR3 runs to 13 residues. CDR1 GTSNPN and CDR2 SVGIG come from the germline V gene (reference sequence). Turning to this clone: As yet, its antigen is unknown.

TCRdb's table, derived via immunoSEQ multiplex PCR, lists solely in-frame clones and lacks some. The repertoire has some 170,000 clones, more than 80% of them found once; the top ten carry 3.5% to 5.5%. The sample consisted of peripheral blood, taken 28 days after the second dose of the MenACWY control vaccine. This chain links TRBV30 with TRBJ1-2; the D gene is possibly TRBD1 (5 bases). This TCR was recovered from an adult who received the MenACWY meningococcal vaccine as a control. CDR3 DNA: TGTGCCTGGAGGGAGCAGACAGCGGGGGGCTACACCTTC. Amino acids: CAWREQTAGGYTF.